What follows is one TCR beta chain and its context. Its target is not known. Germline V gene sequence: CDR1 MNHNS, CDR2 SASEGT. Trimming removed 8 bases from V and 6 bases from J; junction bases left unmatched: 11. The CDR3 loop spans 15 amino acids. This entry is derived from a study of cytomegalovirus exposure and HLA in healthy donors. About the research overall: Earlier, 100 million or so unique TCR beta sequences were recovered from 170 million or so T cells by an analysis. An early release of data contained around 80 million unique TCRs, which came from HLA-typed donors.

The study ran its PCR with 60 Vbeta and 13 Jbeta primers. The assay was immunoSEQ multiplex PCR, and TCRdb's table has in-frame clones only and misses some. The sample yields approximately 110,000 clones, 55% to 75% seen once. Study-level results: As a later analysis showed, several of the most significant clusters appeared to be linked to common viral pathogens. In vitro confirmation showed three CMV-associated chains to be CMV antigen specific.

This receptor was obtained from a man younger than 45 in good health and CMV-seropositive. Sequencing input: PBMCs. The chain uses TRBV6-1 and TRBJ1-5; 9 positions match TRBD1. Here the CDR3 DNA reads TGTGCCAGCCGTCCCGGGACAGGGCCCGGTCAGCCCCAGCATTTT. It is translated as CASRPGTGPGQPQHF.